This T cell receptor (beta chain) was recovered during a study of Ad26.COV2.S vaccination and SARS-CoV-2 variants. The J segment lost 6 bases and the V segment lost 3 bases, leaving 1 base of the junction unmatched. The CDR3 spans 12 residues. The germline V gene has CDR1 MNHEY and CDR2 SMNVEV (reference sequence). Some clones are missing from TCRdb's copy, which holds only in-frame ones; the method was immunoSEQ multiplex PCR. The top ten hold roughly 6% of the sample, which has some 330,000 clones, about nine tenths seen once. The treatment here: around 19 received Ad26.COV2.S at low or high dose, single or two shots; about 5 received placebo; per-sample allocation not given. Sampling was performed 63 days after the first vaccine or placebo injection.

The sequence derives from a person between 18 and 65 years old who received the Ad26.COV2.S COVID-19 vaccine or a placebo. The source material was peripheral blood, sampled in a trial of Ad26.COV2.S vaccine versus placebo. The V call is TRBV27, the J call TRBJ1-1; 7 positions agree with TRBD1. This CDR3 reads CASSFTGAEAFF. For the CDR3, the DNA is TGTGCCAGCAGTTTTACAGGGGCTGAAGCTTTCTTT.